Presented here are 22 T cell receptor beta chains from one specimen sequenced in a study of T-cell memory formation after mild COVID-19. Each CDR3 protein gets one entry after TCRdb re-called the 5' RACE reads with MiXCR. The data show about 240,000 distinct CDR3 sequences, approximately 9% seen once. Sequences were obtained from PBMCs or a T cell subset sorted from them (not recorded which). The receptors derive from a man between 18 and 29 years old who had mild COVID-19 (a few samples of this study predate the infection). Cell type and time point are not known.

This clonotype was observed at least ten times. CDR3 sequence: CASSLGLYGYTF. CDR3 bases: TGTGCCAGCAGTCTGGGACTCTATGGCTACACCTTC. V is TRBV12-3 or TRBV12-4 and J is TRBJ1-2, with a weak D call TRBD1 (5 bases). There are 12 residues in the CDR3. Trimming cost V 5 bases and J 4 bases, with 8 bases left between them.

This clonotype was counted only a few times. The rearrangement uses TRBV12-3 or TRBV12-4 and TRBJ2-2; D is uncertain. This CDR3 region has 14 residues. Deletions cut 2 bases from V and 4 bases from J, with 8 bases between. As DNA, the CDR3 is TGTGCCAGCAGTTTAAACAGCCGCACCGGGGAGCTGTTTTTT. Translation gives CASSLNSRTGELFF.

Ten or more counts support this clonotype. CDR3 sequence reads: CSVVTGEKLFF. The CDR3 coding sequence is TGCAGCGTTGTGACCGGCGAAAAACTGTTTTTT. This chain connects TRBV29-1 to TRBJ1-4, with unresolved D. Per the germline V gene, CDR1 is SQVTM and CDR2 is ANQGSEA. The CDR3 sequence is 11 residues long. V was shortened by 4 bases and J by 8 bases, with 8 bases between the two germline ends.

The V and J genes are TRBV7-2 and TRBJ2-1, with D tentatively TRBD1 or TRBD2 (6 bases each). This CDR3 is built from 16 residues. Deletions cut 5 bases from V and 5 bases from J, with 19 bases between. CDR1 and CDR2 (germline): SGHTA, FQGNSA. CDR3 DNA sequence: TGTGCCAGCAGCACGAGGCACGTGGGGGGCAACAATGAGCAGTTCTTC. Protein sequence: CASSTRHVGGNNEQFF.

The rearrangement links TRBV7-8 to TRBJ2-3, with a possible D match to TRBD2 (6 bases). The CDR3 covers 16 residues. Germline assignment: CDR1 SGHVS and CDR2 FQNEAQ. Deletions cut 0 bases from V and 0 bases from J, with 10 bases between. The CDR3 sequence: CASSLAIGGSTDTQYF. In nucleotides, the CDR3 is TGTGCCAGCAGCTTAGCGATCGGGGGTAGCACAGATACGCAGTATTTT.

There are a few counts of this clonotype. Here the CDR3 DNA reads TGTGCCAGCAGCCAAAACAAGAACACTGAAGCTTTCTTT. Translated, it gives CASSQNKNTEAFF. The chain combines TRBV7-9 with TRBJ1-1; D remains ambiguous. CDR3 length: 13 residues. Germline V gene data show CDR1 as SEHNR and CDR2 as FQNEAQ (reference sequence). V lost 5 bases, J lost 1 base, and 8 bases lay in between. Full variable domain (rest looked up from reference TRBV7-9 and TRBJ1-1): DTGVSQNPRHKITKRGQNVTFRCDPISEHNRLYWYRQTLGQGPEFLTYFQNEAQLEKSRLLSDRFSAERPKGSFSTLEIQRTEQGDSAMYLCASSQNKNTEAFFGQGTRLTVV.

This clonotype was detected a few times. V gene TRBV4-3 combines with J gene TRBJ2-7; D call uncertain. Germline CDR1 and CDR2: LGHNA and YSLEER. The length of the CDR3 is 13 residues. The V end lost 1 base, the J end lost 4 bases, and 8 bases lay between the germline ends. Here the CDR3 DNA reads TGCGCCAGCAGCCAAGGGTACGGGTACGAGCAGTACGTC. Its protein is CASSQGYGYEQYV.

The chain recombines TRBV12-3 or TRBV12-4 with TRBJ2-1; TRBD1 matches 9 bases. This CDR3 is 19 amino acids long. Trimming removed 1 base from V and 7 bases from J; junction bases left unmatched: 17. Written as DNA, the CDR3 is TGTGCCAGCAGTTTAGGAGCTGGGACAGGGCTAGGGGGTTGGAATGAGCAGTTCTTC. As protein: CASSLGAGTGLGGWNEQFF.

Only one count was recorded for this clonotype. This chain links TRBV11-2 with TRBJ1-2; 10 bases are shared with TRBD1. Per germline, CDR1 SGHAT and CDR2 FQNNGV. V gave up 0 bases and J gave up 4 bases; unmatched junction bases: 8. This CDR3 region has 17 residues. The CDR3, as DNA: TGTGCCAGCAGCTTAGATCTCGGGACAGGGGCCTTCTATGGCTACACCTTC. Residues: CASSLDLGTGAFYGYTF.

J is TRBJ1-2 and V is TRBV7-6, with no clear D. V was pared by 2 bases and J by 0 bases, with 4 bases between. The germline gives CDR1 SGHVS, CDR2 FNYEAQ. The CDR3 spans 13 residues. CDR3 sequence reads: CASSLLANYGYTF. The CDR3 bases are TGTGCCAGCAGCTTATTGGCTAACTATGGCTACACCTTC.

The chain recombines TRBV7-2 with TRBJ2-3, with 12 bases aligning to TRBD2. The V and J ends lost 5 bases and 2 bases, in that order; junction bases with no gene match: 5. This CDR3 has 16 residues. From germline, CDR1 is SGHTA and CDR2 FQGNSA. Here the CDR3 DNA reads TGTGCCAGCAGCCTGACTAGCGGGGGATTCACAGATACGCAGTATTTT. This sequence encodes CASSLTSGGFTDTQYF.

This clonotype was counted many times. This chain joins TRBV7-2 and TRBJ2-3; D gene unclear. Trimming removed 6 bases from V and 7 bases from J, with 20 bases in between. Per germline, CDR1 SGHTA and CDR2 FQGNSA. The CDR3 covers 15 residues. In DNA, the CDR3 is TGTGCCAGCAGTCCCCCGGGTTCACGGCGGTATACGCAGTATTTT. Encoded protein: CASSPPGSRRYTQYF. Full variable domain (missing parts from reference TRBV7-2 and TRBJ2-3): GAGVSQSPSNKVTEKGKDVELRCDPISGHTALYWYRQSLGQGLEFLIYFQGNSAPDKSGLPSDRFSAERTGGSVSTLTIQRTQQEDSAVYLCASSPPGSRRYTQYFGPGTRLTVL.

This clonotype was counted a few times. The chain couples TRBV7-9 to TRBJ2-3, with D possibly matching TRBD2 (5 bases). This CDR3 spans 15 amino acids. V was pared by 5 bases and J by 2 bases, with 14 bases between. Germline values: CDR1 SEHNR, CDR2 FQNEAQ (reference sequence). CDR3 sequence reads: CASSPPRGNTDTQYF. The CDR3 region has the DNA TGTGCCAGCAGCCCCCCTCGAGGGAACACAGATACGCAGTATTTT.

The V gene is TRBV20-1, the J gene TRBJ2-3; the D call may be TRBD1 or TRBD2 (6 bases each). Germline-derived CDR1 and CDR2 are DFQATT and SNEGSKA (reference sequence). The CDR3 covers 14 residues. The germline V and J ends were trimmed by 2 bases and 4 bases, with 13 bases remaining between them. CDR3 protein: CSARNPGASDTQYF. CDR3 DNA: TGCAGTGCTAGAAATCCGGGGGCGTCAGATACGCAGTATTTT.

The rearrangement links TRBV3-1 to TRBJ2-2, with D possibly being TRBD1 (6 bases). Germline V gene sequence: CDR1 LGHDT, CDR2 YNNKEL (reference sequence). This CDR3 is 15 amino acids long. Trimming removed 5 bases from V and 0 bases from J, with 10 bases in between. For the CDR3, the DNA is TGTGCCAGCAGCTCCGGGACAACGAACACCGGGGAGCTGTTTTTT. It codes for CASSSGTTNTGELFF.

This CDR3 reads CSVGSGGYGYTF. For the CDR3, the DNA is TGCAGCGTTGGGAGTGGGGGCTATGGCTACACCTTC. V is TRBV29-1 and J is TRBJ1-2, with D perhaps TRBD1 (5 bases). Looked up from germline, CDR1 is SQVTM and CDR2 is ANQGSEA. The CDR3 sequence is 12 residues long. V gave up 4 bases and J gave up 4 bases, with 10 bases separating them.

This clonotype appeared a few times. V usage is TRBV6-5 and J usage is TRBJ1-1; 9 nucleotides line up with TRBD1. The J segment lost 10 bases and the V segment lost 6 bases, leaving 6 bases of the junction unmatched. This CDR3 is 12 amino acids long. CDR1 and CDR2 from the germline V gene are MNHEY and SVGAGI. CDR3 residues: CASRDRGGGAFF. The CDR3 DNA reads as TGTGCCAGCAGGGACAGGGGCGGGGGAGCTTTCTTT.

The V call is TRBV3-1, the J call TRBJ1-1, with 9 nucleotides matching TRBD1. Unmatched junction bases numbered 4, after V lost 4 bases and J lost 4 bases. Germline V lookup: CDR1 LGHDT, CDR2 YNNKEL (reference sequence). The CDR3 has 14 amino acids. The CDR3 protein is CASSLSDRGTEAFF. CDR3 coding DNA: TGTGCCAGCAGCCTCTCGGACAGGGGCACTGAAGCTTTCTTT.

This clonotype was detected only a few times. This chain connects TRBV20-1 to TRBJ1-4; D may be TRBD1 (5 bases). The CDR3 is 14 amino acids. Germline CDR1 reads DFQATT; CDR2 reads SNEGSKA (reference sequence). V dropped 3 bases and J dropped 2 bases, with 10 bases sitting between them. The CDR3 nucleotides are TGCAGTGCTAGTTTGGGGCCGACTAATGAAAAACTGTTTTTT. Encoded protein: CSASLGPTNEKLFF.

The rearrangement links TRBV24-1 to TRBJ1-1, with D maybe TRBD1 (5 bases). The ends were cut back, 8 bases at V and 4 bases at J, with 13 bases in the middle. The CDR3 extends over 13 amino acids. Germline CDR1 and CDR2: KGHDR and SFDVKD. For the CDR3, the DNA is TGTGCCACCACAGATGGGGGGGGCACTGAAGCTTTCTTT. It is translated as CATTDGGGTEAFF.

CDR3 sequence reads: CASSGLGRELGANVLTF. Written as DNA, the CDR3 is TGTGCCAGCAGCGGGCTCGGACGGGAGTTGGGGGCCAACGTCCTGACTTTC. The chain is built from TRBV7-9 and TRBJ2-6, with D tentatively TRBD2 (6 bases). Trimming stripped 5 bases from V and 4 bases from J, with 18 bases between. The CDR3 is 17 amino acids. Germline-derived CDR1 and CDR2 are SEHNR and FQNEAQ (reference sequence). Full variable domain (outside the CDR3, taken from reference TRBV7-9 and TRBJ2-6): DTGVSQNPRHKITKRGQNVTFRCDPISEHNRLYWYRQTLGQGPEFLTYFQNEAQLEKSRLLSDRFSAERPKGSFSTLEIQRTEQGDSAMYLCASSGLGRELGANVLTFGAGSRLTVL.

The sample holds a few counts of this clonotype. V usage is TRBV12-2 and J usage is TRBJ2-7; TRBD1 was called by the table and not checked on the DNA. TRBV12-2 is reported as a pseudogene. CDR3 length: 15 amino acids. CDR3 in amino acids: CASRPPRTDRWEQYV. The CDR3 DNA reads as TGTGCAAGTCGCCCCCCCCGGACGGATCGCTGGGAGCAGTACGTC.